This TCR beta chain was identified in a study of T cells after yellow fever vaccination. Notes on the study in general: A limited proportion of clonotypes was detected within both the CD4 and CD8 compartments.

Synthesis of TCR cDNA relied on 5'RACE template switching, which attached a universal primer site and UMIs. TCRdb processed the 5' RACE reads anew with MiXCR; each CDR3 protein has one entry. The table records more than 300,000 distinct CDR3 sequences, about 11% of them present only once. This clonotype was seen only a few times. Antigen unknown. The specimen comprised CD4+ T cells sorted from PBMCs, sampled 45 days after the yellow fever booster vaccination. The sequence was obtained from a man in his late teens or twenties who received the YFV17D yellow fever vaccine.

The CDR3 bases are TGCGCCAGCAGGACTAGCGCCGATACGCAGTATTTT. Encoded protein: CASRTSADTQYF. The chain recombines TRBV4-1 with TRBJ2-3; 8 bases match TRBD2. This CDR3 is built from 12 residues. Germline loops: CDR1 MGHRA, CDR2 YSYEKL. V lost 6 bases to trimming and J lost 6 bases; unmatched junction nucleotides: 2.